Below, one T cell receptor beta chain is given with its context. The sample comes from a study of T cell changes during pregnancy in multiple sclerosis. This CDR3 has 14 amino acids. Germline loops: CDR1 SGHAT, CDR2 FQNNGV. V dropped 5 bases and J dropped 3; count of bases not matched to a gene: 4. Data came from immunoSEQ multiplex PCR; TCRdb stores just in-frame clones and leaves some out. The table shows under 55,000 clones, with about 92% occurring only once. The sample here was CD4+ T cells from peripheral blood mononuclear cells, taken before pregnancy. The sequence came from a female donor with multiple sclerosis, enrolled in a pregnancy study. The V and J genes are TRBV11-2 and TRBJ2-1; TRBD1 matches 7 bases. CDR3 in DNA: TGTGCCAGCAGCCGTGGACAGGACTACAATGAGCAGTTCTTC. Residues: CASSRGQDYNEQFF.